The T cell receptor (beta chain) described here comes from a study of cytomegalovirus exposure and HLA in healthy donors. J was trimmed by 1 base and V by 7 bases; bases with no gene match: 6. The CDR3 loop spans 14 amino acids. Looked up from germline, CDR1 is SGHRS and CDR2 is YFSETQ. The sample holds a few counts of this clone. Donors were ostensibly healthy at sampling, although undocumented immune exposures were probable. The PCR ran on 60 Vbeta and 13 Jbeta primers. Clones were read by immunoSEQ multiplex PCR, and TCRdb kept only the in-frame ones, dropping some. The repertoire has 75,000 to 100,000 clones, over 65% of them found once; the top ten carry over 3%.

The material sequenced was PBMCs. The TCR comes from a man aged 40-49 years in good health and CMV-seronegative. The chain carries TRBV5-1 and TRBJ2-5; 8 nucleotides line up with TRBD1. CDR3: CASGAGGPQETQYF. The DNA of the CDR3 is TGCGCCAGCGGGGCAGGGGGCCCCCAAGAGACCCAGTACTTC.